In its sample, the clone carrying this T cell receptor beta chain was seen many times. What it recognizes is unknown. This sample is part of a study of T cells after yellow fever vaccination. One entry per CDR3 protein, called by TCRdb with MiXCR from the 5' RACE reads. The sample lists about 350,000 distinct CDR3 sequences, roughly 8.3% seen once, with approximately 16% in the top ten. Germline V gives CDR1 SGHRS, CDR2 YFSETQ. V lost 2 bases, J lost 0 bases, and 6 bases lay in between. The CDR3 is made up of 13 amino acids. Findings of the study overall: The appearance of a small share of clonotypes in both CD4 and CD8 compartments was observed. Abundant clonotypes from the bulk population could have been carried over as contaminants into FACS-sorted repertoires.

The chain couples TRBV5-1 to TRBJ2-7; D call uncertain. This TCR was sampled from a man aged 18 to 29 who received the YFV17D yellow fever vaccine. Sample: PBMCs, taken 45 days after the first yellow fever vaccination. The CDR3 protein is CASSFTLSYEQYF. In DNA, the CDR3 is TGCGCCAGCAGCTTTACCCTCTCCTACGAGCAGTACTTC.